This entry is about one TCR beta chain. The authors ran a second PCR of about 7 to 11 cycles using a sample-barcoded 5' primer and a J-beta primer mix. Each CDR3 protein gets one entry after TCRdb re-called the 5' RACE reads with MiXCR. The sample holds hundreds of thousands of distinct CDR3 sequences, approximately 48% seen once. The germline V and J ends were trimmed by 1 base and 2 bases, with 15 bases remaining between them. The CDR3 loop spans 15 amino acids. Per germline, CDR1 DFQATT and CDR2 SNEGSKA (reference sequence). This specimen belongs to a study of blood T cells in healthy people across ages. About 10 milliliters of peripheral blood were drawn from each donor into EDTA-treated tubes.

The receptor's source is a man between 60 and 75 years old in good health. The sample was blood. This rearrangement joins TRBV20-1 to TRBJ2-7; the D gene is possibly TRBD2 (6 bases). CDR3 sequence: CSARGGGGIAYEQYF. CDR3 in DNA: TGCAGTGCTAGAGGAGGTGGGGGGATAGCCTACGAGCAGTACTTC.